Below are 14 T cell receptor beta chains sequenced from a single sample in a study of blood T cell repertoires in COVID-19. Generated by immunoSEQ multiplex PCR, the TCRdb table keeps only in-frame clones and is missing some. The sample yields approximately 37,000 clones, around 90% seen once. Input material: peripheral blood. The source is a woman of 80 years or more with acute or convalescent COVID-19.

The count of this clone is one. The chain employs TRBV7-2 and TRBJ2-3; TRBD1 aligns across 9 bases. Germline CDR1 SGHTA, CDR2 FQGNSA. The CDR3 runs to 15 residues. The J segment lost 6 bases and the V segment lost 3 bases, leaving 7 bases of the junction unmatched. The CDR3 is CASSFGTGRRDTQYF. CDR3 DNA: TGTGCCAGCAGCTTCGGGACAGGGCGCAGGGATACGCAGTATTTT.

The gene calls are TRBV19 and TRBJ2-1; 8 nucleotides agree with TRBD2. CDR1 and CDR2 from the germline V gene are LNHDA and SQIVND (reference sequence). CDR3 size: 15 residues. The J segment lost 0 bases and the V segment lost 3 bases, leaving 1 base of the junction unmatched. The CDR3, as DNA: TGTGCCAGTAGTATCAGCGGGAGCTCCTACAATGAGCAGTTCTTC. This encodes CASSISGSSYNEQFF.

The chain joins TRBV5-1 to TRBJ2-5, with 10 bases that match TRBD1. V gave up 5 bases and J gave up 3 bases; unmatched junction bases: 4. From germline, CDR1 is SGHRS and CDR2 YFSETQ. CDR3 length equals 14 residues. The CDR3 reads CASSMTGGEETQYF. In DNA, the CDR3 is TGCGCCAGCAGTATGACAGGGGGCGAAGAGACCCAGTACTTC.

The V and J genes are TRBV20-1 and TRBJ1-1; 7 nucleotides align to TRBD1. CDR3 length: 14 residues. Germline V CDR1 and CDR2: DFQATT, SNEGSKA (reference sequence). Losses at the gene ends were 4 bases for V and 4 bases for J; bases not matched to a gene: 9. CDR3 bases: TGCAGTGCTACTGAGAGGACAGGTCCCACTGAAGCTTTCTTT. It specifies CSATERTGPTEAFF.

The rearrangement links TRBV6-5 to TRBJ1-1; possibly TRBD1 for D (6 bases). The CDR3 loop spans 14 amino acids. The V end was cut by 4 bases, the J end by 3 bases, with 12 bases between. Germline values: CDR1 MNHEY, CDR2 SVGAGI. CDR3 region: CASSFTSGDTEAFF. CDR3 nucleotides: TGTGCCAGCAGTTTCACGTCAGGGGACACTGAAGCTTTCTTT.

The rearrangement joins TRBV18 to TRBJ2-7; 7 bases fit TRBD1. Germline V gives CDR1 KGHSH, CDR2 LQKENI. V lost 1 base and J lost 2; bases outside the gene matches: 14. This CDR3 comprises 18 residues. The CDR3 DNA is TGTGCCAGCTCACCACGTCACATGTCCGGGACAGAAGCCTACGAGCAGTACTTC. As protein: CASSPRHMSGTEAYEQYF.

V usage is TRBV7-3 and J usage is TRBJ2-3; 7 positions agree with TRBD1. There are 13 residues in the CDR3. Looked up from germline, CDR1 is SGHTA and CDR2 is FQGTGA. J was trimmed by 5 bases and V by 5 bases; bases with no gene match: 4. CDR3 sequence reads: CASSQNRGDTQYF. CDR3 bases: TGTGCCAGCAGCCAGAACAGGGGAGATACGCAGTATTTT.

This clone was seen once. V is TRBV16 and J is TRBJ1-1; the D is unclear. The CDR3 has 16 amino acids. Trimming shortened V by 0 bases and J by 9 bases, and 20 bases separated the two germline ends. Germline values: CDR1 KGHSY, CDR2 FQNENV. CDR3 nucleotide sequence: TGTGCCAGCAGCCAATCCGGTCGGGGTCCGAGCGCGCAAGCTTTCTTT. Amino acids: CASSQSGRGPSAQAFF.

This chain joins TRBV7-2 and TRBJ2-3, with D possibly being TRBD2 (6 bases). Germline values: CDR1 SGHTA, CDR2 FQGNSA. The CDR3 is 15 amino acids. V was cut by 0 bases and J by 0 bases, with 7 bases left in between. In nucleotides, the CDR3 is TGTGCCAGCAGCTTAGCGGGGGGTAGCACAGATACGCAGTATTTT. This gives the protein CASSLAGGSTDTQYF.

Here the CDR3 reads CASSLRELAKNIQYF. In nucleotides, the CDR3 is TGTGCCAGCAGCTTGCGGGAGCTAGCCAAAAACATTCAGTACTTC. This sequence joins TRBV5-6 and TRBJ2-4, with D possibly being TRBD2 (6 bases). V was shortened by 1 base and J by 0 bases, with 8 bases between the two germline ends. Germline V CDR1 and CDR2: SGHDT, YYEEEE. The CDR3 is 15 residues long.

The chain links TRBV9 to TRBJ2-1, with 16 nucleotides matching TRBD2. V lost 4 bases and J lost 8; bases outside the gene matches: 6. CDR3 size: 16 residues. Germline assignment: CDR1 SGDLS and CDR2 YYNGEE. The CDR3 region has the DNA TGTGCCAGCAGCCTTGCGGGACTAGCGGGGGGGCATGAGCAGTTCTTC. Its translation is CASSLAGLAGGHEQFF.

This sequence joins TRBV5-1 and TRBJ2-3, with D maybe TRBD2 (6 bases). Germline CDR1 and CDR2: SGHRS and YFSETQ. V was cut by 0 bases and J by 4 bases, with 6 bases left in between. The CDR3 is made up of 13 amino acids. The CDR3, as DNA: TGCGCCAGCAGCTTGGGGGAGGCAGATACGCAGTATTTT. Protein product: CASSLGEADTQYF.

This chain links TRBV3-1 (or the pseudogene TRBV3-2) with TRBJ2-1; the D is unclear. V was pared by 3 bases and J by 8 bases, with 11 bases between. The CDR3 is made up of 13 amino acids. The germline V gene has CDR1 LGHDT and CDR2 YNNKEL (reference sequence). CDR3 loop: CASSHASVHEQFF. For the CDR3, the DNA is TGTGCCAGCAGCCACGCCTCAGTCCATGAGCAGTTCTTC.

Concerning this clone itself: One junction end disagrees with the germline gene, perhaps due to a read error. This chain uses TRBV12-5 with TRBJ2-5; D gene unclear. The V gene's germline CDR1 is LGHNT and CDR2 FRNRAP. The CDR3 is 12 residues long. CDR3 nucleotide sequence: TGTGCTAGTGGTTTGGTCCGAGGCCATAAGCACTTC. It specifies CASGLVRGHKHF.